This is a list of T cell receptor beta chains from one sample in a study of memory CD4+ T cells and cytomegalovirus serostatus. Some clones are missing from TCRdb's copy, which holds only in-frame ones; the method was immunoSEQ multiplex PCR. The data hold 45,000 to 60,000 clones, with about 78% observed a single time. The sample was memory CD4+ T cells from blood. These receptors came from an adult in good health and CMV-seronegative. The CDR3 runs from the conserved cysteine through the conserved F or W. D genes are given only for firm matches.

CDR3 DNA | CDR3 protein | J gene | V gene | D gene
TGCGCCAGCAGTGGGGGACAGGGTAGCATTCAGTACTTC | CASSGGQGSIQYF | TRBJ2-4 | TRBV10-1 | TRBD1
TGTGCCAGCACGAGGTTCGCCGACAGGGCCAAAAACATTCAGTACTTC | CASTRFADRAKNIQYF | TRBJ2-4 | TRBV7-2 | .
TGCGCCAGCAGTCAATCGCACAGGAAAAGGGGTGAGCAGTACTTC | CASSQSHRKRGEQYF | TRBJ2-7 | TRBV23-1 | .
TGTGCCTGGAATCGGGGGACCTATGGCTACACCTTC | CAWNRGTYGYTF | TRBJ1-2 | TRBV30 | .
TGTGCCAGCAGCGTAGGAGTCAGGGCCGAGCAGTACTTC | CASSVGVRAEQYF | TRBJ2-7 | TRBV9 | .
TGTGCCAGCAGCTTAACGTCTACAGGGGCCTCGGACAGCACCTACGAGCAGTACTTC | CASSLTSTGASDSTYEQYF | TRBJ2-7 | TRBV11-2 | TRBD1
TGTGCCGGCAGTGACTCCGGCCAGAGCTCCTACAATGAGCAGTTCTTC | CAGSDSGQSSYNEQFF | TRBJ2-1 | TRBV6-4 | .
TGCAGCGGGTCTCACACTGAAGCTTTCTTT | CSGSHTEAFF | TRBJ1-1 | TRBV29-1 | .
TGTGCCAGCAGCTTGTCGGGAGGGGAGGGCGAGCAGTACTTC | CASSLSGGEGEQYF | TRBJ2-7 | TRBV5-4 | TRBD2
TGTGCCAGTAGTCCCCGGGACCCTACCTCCGGGGGGAACACTGAAGCTTTCTTT | CASSPRDPTSGGNTEAFF | TRBJ1-1 | TRBV19 | .